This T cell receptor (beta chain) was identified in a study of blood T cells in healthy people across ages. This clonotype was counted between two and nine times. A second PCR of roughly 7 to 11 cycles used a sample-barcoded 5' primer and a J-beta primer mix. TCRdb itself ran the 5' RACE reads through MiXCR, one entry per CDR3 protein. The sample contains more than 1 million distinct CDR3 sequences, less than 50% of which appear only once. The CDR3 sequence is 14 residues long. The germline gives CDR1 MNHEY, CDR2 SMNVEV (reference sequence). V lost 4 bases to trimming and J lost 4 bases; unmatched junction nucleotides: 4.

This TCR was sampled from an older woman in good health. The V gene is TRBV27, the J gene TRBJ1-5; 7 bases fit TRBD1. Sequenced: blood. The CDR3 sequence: CASSWAGGNQPQHF. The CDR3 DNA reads TGTGCCAGCAGTTGGGCAGGGGGTAATCAGCCCCAGCATTTT.